Here is one T cell receptor (beta chain) with its context. The antigen is undetermined. Running of the assay took place at deep level. Assay used: immunoSEQ multiplex PCR; TCRdb lists only in-frame clones, some missing. The table lists about 1.9 million clones, 93% of them singletons. In the naive CD8 group, cells lacked CD45RO and were positively selected for CCR7, so terminally differentiated effector memory CD45RA+ cells were left out. V gave up 2 bases and J gave up 12 bases; unmatched junction bases: 7. CDR1 and CDR2 from the germline V gene are LGHNA and YSLEER. The CDR3 runs to 13 residues. This sample is drawn from a study of shared clonotypes between healthy human individuals. Study outcomes and limitations: It was only blood that was sampled, and tissue repertoires likely differ. A handful of donors held 4.5% to 5% of naive CD4 clonotypes in common.

The rearrangement links TRBV4-3 to TRBJ2-1, with TRBD1 matching over 7 bases. This sequence originates from a man younger than 35 in good health. Some clones in this sample may be carry-over from other donors' samples. Material for sequencing was naive CD8+ T cells from PBMCs. The CDR3 bases are TGCGCCAGCAGCCAAAGGGGGCTAAAAGGGCAGTTCTTC. It yields the protein CASSQRGLKGQFF.